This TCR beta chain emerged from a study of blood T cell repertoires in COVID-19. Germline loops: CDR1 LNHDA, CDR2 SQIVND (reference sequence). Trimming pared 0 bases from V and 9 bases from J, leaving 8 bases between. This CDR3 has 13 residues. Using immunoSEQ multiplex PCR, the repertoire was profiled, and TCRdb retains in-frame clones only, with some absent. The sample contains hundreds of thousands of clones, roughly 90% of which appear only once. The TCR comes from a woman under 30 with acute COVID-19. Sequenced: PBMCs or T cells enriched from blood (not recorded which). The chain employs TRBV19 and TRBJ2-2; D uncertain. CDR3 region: CASSIDPSRELFF. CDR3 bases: TGTGCCAGTAGTATAGATCCGAGCCGGGAGCTGTTTTTT.